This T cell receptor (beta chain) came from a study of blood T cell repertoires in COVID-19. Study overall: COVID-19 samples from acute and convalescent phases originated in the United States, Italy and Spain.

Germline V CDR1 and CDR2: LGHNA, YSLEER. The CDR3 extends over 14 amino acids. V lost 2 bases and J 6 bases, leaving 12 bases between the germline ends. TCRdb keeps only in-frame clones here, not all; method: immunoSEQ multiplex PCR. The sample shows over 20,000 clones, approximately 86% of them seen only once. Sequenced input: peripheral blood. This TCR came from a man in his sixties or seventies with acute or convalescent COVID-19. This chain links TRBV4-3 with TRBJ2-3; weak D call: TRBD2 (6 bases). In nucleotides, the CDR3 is TGCGCCAGCAGCCAAAATAGCGCGGGGGATACGCAGTATTTT. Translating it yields CASSQNSAGDTQYF.